The rows below give T cell receptor beta chains drawn from one sample of a study of early T cells in non-severe SARS-CoV-2 infection. Each CDR3 protein gets one entry after TCRdb re-called the 5' RACE reads with MiXCR. The data show some 45,000 distinct CDR3 sequences, with around 10% seen just once and approximately 5.3% held by the top ten. This material consisted of whole blood, taken at baseline. The receptors here all came from an adult who was a healthcare worker with PCR-confirmed SARS-CoV-2 infection or an uninfected control (not recorded which). The CDR3 runs from the conserved cysteine through the conserved F or W. A D gene is named only where the DNA matches it firmly. Size tells how often a clone was seen (once, few, many) or the class of an expanded clone, and some rows leave it out.

j_gene	v_gene	len	abundance	d_gene	CDR3nt	CDR3aa
TRBJ1-1	TRBV5-1	15	-	-	TGCGCCAGCTCGTTGAGCCAGGGAGCTTACACTGAAGCTTTCTTT	CASSLSQGAYTEAFF
TRBJ1-4	TRBV28	14	-	-	TGTGCCAGCAGTTTGGTGAGATTGGATGAAAAACTGTTTTTT	CASSLVRLDEKLFF
TRBJ1-1	TRBV11-2	15	-	-	TGTGCCAGCACCATCCCAGTCGGCGGGAACACTGAAGCTTTCTTT	CASTIPVGGNTEAFF
TRBJ2-7	TRBV28	14	many	-	TGTGCCAGCAGTTTTGGGCAGAGTACCTACGAGCAGTACTTC	CASSFGQSTYEQYF
TRBJ1-4	TRBV6-5	13	many	TRBD1	TGTGCCAGCAAGGACAGGATTAATGAAAAACTGTTTTTT	CASKDRINEKLFF
TRBJ2-2	TRBV9	15	-	-	TGTGCCAGCAGCGTATCTAGCGAGTATCCCGGGGAGCTGTTTTTT	CASSVSSEYPGELFF
TRBJ1-2	TRBV2	14	-	-	TGTGCCAGCAACAACCTAGCGGCAGGGAATGGCTACACCTTC	CASNNLAAGNGYTF
TRBJ2-5	TRBV3-2	17	-	-	TGTGCCAGCAGCCAAATATGGCGGGGGCCACGGCCCGGGACCCAGTACTTC	CASSQIWRGPRPGTQYF
TRBJ1-1	TRBV15	15	many	TRBD1	TGTGCCACCAGCAACCCGGGACAGATGAACACTGAAGCTTTCTTT	CATSNPGQMNTEAFF
TRBJ2-1	TRBV6-2/TRBV6-3	14	medium-sized	TRBD2	TGTGCCAGCAGTTACTCGAGTGCTAGCGGGGGGCAGTTCTTC	CASSYSSASGGQFF
TRBJ1-1	TRBV7-2	14	many	-	TGTGCCAGCAGCTTAGGGGGCCAGGGCACTGAAGCTTTCTTT	CASSLGGQGTEAFF
TRBJ1-1	TRBV7-9	12	many	-	TGTGCCAGCAGTTGGGACGGGACTGAAGCTTTCTTT	CASSWDGTEAFF
TRBJ2-5	TRBV10-2	14	few	TRBD2	TGCGCCAGCACGTCTAGCGGGAGCCAAGAGACCCAGTACTTC	CASTSSGSQETQYF
TRBJ1-1	TRBV10-2	14	many	-	TGCGCCAGCAGTGAGAGTGGACAGACATCTGAGGCTTTCTTT	CASSESGQTSEAFF
TRBJ1-1	TRBV6-4	13	few	TRBD1	TGTGCCAGCAGTGAGTCCAGGGGGACTGAAGCTTTCTTT	CASSESRGTEAFF
TRBJ2-5	TRBV6-2/TRBV6-3	15	few	-	TGTGCCAGCAGTTTCCCCCAGGGGGGTAGAGAGACCCAGTACTTC	CASSFPQGGRETQYF
TRBJ1-1	TRBV7-2	14	many	-	TGTGCCAGCAGCATACAGGGAAAGAGGACTGAAGCTTTCTTT	CASSIQGKRTEAFF
TRBJ2-3	TRBV20-1	15	many	-	TGCAGTGCTATTTTACCTGGGACTTCGGGGGATACGCAGTATTTT	CSAILPGTSGDTQYF
TRBJ2-7	TRBV12-5	15	-	TRBD2	TGTGCTAGTGGTTTATTACTAGCGGGGGGATACGAGCAGTACTTC	CASGLLLAGGYEQYF
TRBJ1-1	TRBV9	15	-	-	TGTGCCAGCAGCGTAGAAGGGTGGGGGAACACTGAAGCTTTCTTT	CASSVEGWGNTEAFF